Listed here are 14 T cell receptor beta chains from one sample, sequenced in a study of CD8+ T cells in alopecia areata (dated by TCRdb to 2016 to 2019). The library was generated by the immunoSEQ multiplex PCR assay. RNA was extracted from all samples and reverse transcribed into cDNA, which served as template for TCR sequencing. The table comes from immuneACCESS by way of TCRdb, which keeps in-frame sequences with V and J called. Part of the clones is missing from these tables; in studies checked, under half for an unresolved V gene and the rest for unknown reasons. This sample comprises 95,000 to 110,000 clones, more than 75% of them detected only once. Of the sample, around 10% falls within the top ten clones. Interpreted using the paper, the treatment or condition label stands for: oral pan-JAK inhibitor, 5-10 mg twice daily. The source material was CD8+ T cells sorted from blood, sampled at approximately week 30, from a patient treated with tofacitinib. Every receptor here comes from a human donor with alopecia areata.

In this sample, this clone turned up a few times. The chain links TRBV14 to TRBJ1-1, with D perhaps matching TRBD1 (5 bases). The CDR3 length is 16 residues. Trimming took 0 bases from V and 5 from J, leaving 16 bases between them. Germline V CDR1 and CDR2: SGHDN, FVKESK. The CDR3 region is CASSQDWRGAWTEAFF. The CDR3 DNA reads TGTGCCAGCAGCCAAGATTGGAGGGGCGCCTGGACTGAAGCTTTCTTT.

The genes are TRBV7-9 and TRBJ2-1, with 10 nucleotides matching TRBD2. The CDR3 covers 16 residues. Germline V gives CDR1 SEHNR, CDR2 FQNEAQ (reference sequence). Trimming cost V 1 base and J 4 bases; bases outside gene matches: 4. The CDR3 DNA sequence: TGTGCCAGCAGCTTAGGAACTAGCGGGAATTACAATGAGCAGTTCTTC. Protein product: CASSLGTSGNYNEQFF.

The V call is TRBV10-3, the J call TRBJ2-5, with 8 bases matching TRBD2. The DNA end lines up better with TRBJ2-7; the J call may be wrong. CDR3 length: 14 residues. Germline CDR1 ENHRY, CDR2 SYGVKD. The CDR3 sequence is CANAAAGAYHEQYF. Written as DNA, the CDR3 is TGTGCCAACGCGGCAGCGGGGGCTTACCACGAGCAGTACTTC.

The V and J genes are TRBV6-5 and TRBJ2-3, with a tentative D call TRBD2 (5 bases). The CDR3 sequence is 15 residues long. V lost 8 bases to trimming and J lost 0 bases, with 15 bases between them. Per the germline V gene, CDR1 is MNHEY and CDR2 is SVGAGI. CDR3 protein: CASRDYGVSTDTQYF. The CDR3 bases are TGTGCCAGCCGGGATTATGGAGTGAGCACAGATACGCAGTATTTT.

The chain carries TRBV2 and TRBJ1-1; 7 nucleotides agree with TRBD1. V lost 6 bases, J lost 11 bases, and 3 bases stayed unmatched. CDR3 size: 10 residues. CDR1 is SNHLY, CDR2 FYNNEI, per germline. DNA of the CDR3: TGTGCCAGCAGGGGACAGTGGGCTTTCTTT. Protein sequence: CASRGQWAFF.

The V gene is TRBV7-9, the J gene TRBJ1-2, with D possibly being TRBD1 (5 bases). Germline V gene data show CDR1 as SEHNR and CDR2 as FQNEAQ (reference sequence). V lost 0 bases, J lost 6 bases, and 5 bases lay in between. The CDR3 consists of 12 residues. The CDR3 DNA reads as TGTGCCAGCAGCTTAGCCAGGGATGGCTACACCTTC. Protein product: CASSLARDGYTF.

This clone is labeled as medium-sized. The DNA for the CDR3 is TGTGCCAGCAGTGAAGACATTAGCTCCTACAATGAGCAGTTCTTC. Residues: CASSEDISSYNEQFF. The chain is built from TRBV2 and TRBJ2-1; the D is unclear. Trimming shortened V by 1 base and J by 0 bases, and 7 bases separated the two germline ends. CDR1 is SNHLY, CDR2 FYNNEI, per germline. The CDR3 extends over 15 amino acids.

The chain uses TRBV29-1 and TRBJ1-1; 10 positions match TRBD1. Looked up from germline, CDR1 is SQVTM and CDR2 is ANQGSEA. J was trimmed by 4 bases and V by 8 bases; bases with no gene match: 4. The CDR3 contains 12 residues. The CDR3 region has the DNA TGCAGCCTGGGACAGGGGCTCACTGAAGCTTTCTTT. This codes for CSLGQGLTEAFF.

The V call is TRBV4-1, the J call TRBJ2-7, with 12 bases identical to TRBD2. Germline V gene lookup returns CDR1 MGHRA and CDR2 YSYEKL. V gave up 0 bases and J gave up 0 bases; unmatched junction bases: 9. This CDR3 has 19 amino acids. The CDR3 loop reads CASSQEPWGLAGSSYEQYF. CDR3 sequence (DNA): TGCGCCAGCAGCCAAGAACCTTGGGGACTAGCGGGCTCCTCCTACGAGCAGTACTTC.

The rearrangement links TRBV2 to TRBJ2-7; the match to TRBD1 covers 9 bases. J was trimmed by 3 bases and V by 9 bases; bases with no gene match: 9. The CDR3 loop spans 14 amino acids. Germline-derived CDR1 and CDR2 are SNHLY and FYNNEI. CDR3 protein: CARGTGIALYEQYF. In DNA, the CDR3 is TGTGCCAGGGGGACAGGGATTGCCCTCTACGAGCAGTACTTC. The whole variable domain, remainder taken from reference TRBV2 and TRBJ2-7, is EPEVTQTPSHQVTQMGQEVILRCVPISNHLYFYWYRQILGQKVEFLVSFYNNEISEKSEIFDDQFSVERPDGSNFTLKIRSTKLEDSAMYFCARGTGIALYEQYFGPGTRLTVT.

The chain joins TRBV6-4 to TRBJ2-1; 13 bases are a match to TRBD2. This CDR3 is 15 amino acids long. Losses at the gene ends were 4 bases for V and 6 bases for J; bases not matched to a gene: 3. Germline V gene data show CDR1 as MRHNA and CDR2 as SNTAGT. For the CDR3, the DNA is TGTGCCAGCAGTGCTACTAGCGGGGGGGCCAATGAGCAGTTCTTC. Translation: CASSATSGGANEQFF.

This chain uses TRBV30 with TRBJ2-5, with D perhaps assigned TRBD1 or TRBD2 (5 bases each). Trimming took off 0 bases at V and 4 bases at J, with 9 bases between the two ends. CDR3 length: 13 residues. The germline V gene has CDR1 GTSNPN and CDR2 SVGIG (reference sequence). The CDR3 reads CAWSVGDLETQYF. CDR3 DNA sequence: TGTGCCTGGAGTGTAGGGGACCTAGAGACCCAGTACTTC.

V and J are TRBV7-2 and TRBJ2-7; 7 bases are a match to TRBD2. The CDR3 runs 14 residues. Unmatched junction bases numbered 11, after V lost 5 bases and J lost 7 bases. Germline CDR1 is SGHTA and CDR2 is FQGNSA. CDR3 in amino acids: CASSVTGTNGEQYF. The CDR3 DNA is TGTGCCAGCAGCGTCACCGGGACTAACGGTGAGCAGTACTTC. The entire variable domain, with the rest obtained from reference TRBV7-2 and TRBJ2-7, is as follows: GAGVSQSPSNKVTEKGKDVELRCDPISGHTALYWYRQSLGQGLEFLIYFQGNSAPDKSGLPSDRFSAERTGGSVSTLTIQRTQQEDSAVYLCASSVTGTNGEQYFGPGTRLTVT.

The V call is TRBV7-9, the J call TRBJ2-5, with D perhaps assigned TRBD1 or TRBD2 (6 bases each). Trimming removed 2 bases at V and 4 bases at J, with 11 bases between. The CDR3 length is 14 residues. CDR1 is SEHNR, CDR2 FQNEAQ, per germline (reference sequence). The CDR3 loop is CASSLLGGGETQYF. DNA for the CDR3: TGTGCCAGCAGCTTACTGGGGGGCGGAGAGACCCAGTACTTC.